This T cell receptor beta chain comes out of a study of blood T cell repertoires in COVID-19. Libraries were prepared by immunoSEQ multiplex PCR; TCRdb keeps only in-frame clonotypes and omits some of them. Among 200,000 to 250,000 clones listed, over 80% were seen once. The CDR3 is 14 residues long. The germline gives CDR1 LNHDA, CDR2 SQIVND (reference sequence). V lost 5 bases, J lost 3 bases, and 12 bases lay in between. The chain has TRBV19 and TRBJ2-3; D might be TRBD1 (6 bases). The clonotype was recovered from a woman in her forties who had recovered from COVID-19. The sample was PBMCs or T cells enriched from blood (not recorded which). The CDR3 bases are TGTGCCAGTAGTGTCAAGAGGGGGACAGATACGCAGTATTTT. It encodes CASSVKRGTDTQYF. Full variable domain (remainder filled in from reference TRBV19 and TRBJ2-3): DGGITQSPKYLFRKEGQNVTLSCEQNLNHDAMYWYRQDPGQGLRLIYYSQIVNDFQKGDIAEGYSVSREKKESFPLTVTSAQKNPTAFYLCASSVKRGTDTQYFGPGTRLTVL.